A single T cell receptor beta chain is shown here with its context. MiXCR, applied by TCRdb to the 5' RACE reads, yields one record per CDR3 protein. The repertoire holds 85,000 to 130,000 distinct CDR3 sequences, with about 18% as singletons. The source of the sample is a study of T-cell memory formation after mild COVID-19. This receptor was obtained from an adult woman who had mild COVID-19 (a few samples of this study predate the infection). Cell type and time point are not known. Sequenced sample: PBMCs or a T cell subset sorted from them (not recorded which).

The CDR3 bases are TGTGCCAGCAGCTTAGTTCCGGGGGGTAGAGAGACCCAGTACTTC. This codes for CASSLVPGGRETQYF. The V call is TRBV7-2, the J call TRBJ2-5, with 7 bases fitting TRBD2. CDR3 length: 15 residues. CDR1 is SGHTA, CDR2 FQGNSA, per germline. Trimming took 1 base from V and 4 from J; bases not matched to a gene: 6.